This T cell receptor (beta chain) was captured in a study of Ad26.COV2.S vaccination and SARS-CoV-2 variants listed by TCRdb under 2021. Regarding the study in general: Vaccine-arm donors were drawn from COV1001, a multicentre, randomized, double-blind, placebo-controlled phase I-IIa trial of Ad26.COV2.S in healthy adults. Ad26.COV2.S was administered intramuscularly at 5 x 10^10 or 1 x 10^11 viral particles, either as a single shot or as two shots given 56 days apart. TCRbeta repertoire sequencing was used to assess the specificity and breadth of SARS-CoV-2-reactive T cell receptors after Ad26.COV2.S vaccination. The TCR-sequenced set comprised about 30 samples: around 20 Ad26.COV2.S vaccine recipients, 5 placebo recipients and 8 SARS-CoV-2 convalescent individuals. Participants in the trial were split at random into five groups of five each, receiving low-dose or high-dose Ad26.COV2.S once or twice, or else placebo on both occasions. Investigators did not know the trial group allocation while performing experiments and assessing outcomes. The investigation overall reported the following: After vaccination, spike-specific CD8+ and CD4+ T cell responses were reported to show substantial breadth. The authors noted that total T cell responses may have been underestimated by the TCR breadth and depth analyses. Spike-specific TCR breadth was higher in Ad26.COV2.S recipients than in placebo recipients (P = 0.0014). Comparable non-spike TCR breadth was observed between vaccine and placebo recipients, consistent with only spike being contained in the vaccine. Comparing responses between vaccine doses or regimens was not something the study was powered to do.

For this clone: What antigen it recognizes has not been identified. One base away there is no much larger clone; base qualities are not given.

Trimming removed 0 bases from V and 5 bases from J, leaving 11 bases between the germline ends. For CDR1 and CDR2, the germline V gene (reference sequence) lists LNHDA and SQIVND. The CDR3 sequence holds 15 residues, the cysteine and phenylalanine included. Of all the DNA, just the CDR3 is kept, 45 bases in frame from base 1. TCRbeta CDR3 regions were sequenced with the immunoSEQ Assay. After extraction, genomic DNA underwent amplification by bias-controlled multiplex PCR, followed by high-throughput sequencing. Regarding the original processing steps: To quantify the absolute abundance of every unique TCRbeta CDR3 region, sequences were collapsed and filtered. T cell fraction was estimated by normalization of TCRbeta template counts to usable DNA, with usable DNA being measured through amplification of reference genes present in all nucleated cells. Repertoire TCRs were annotated as SARS-CoV-2-specific when V gene, CDR3 amino acid sequence and J gene were exactly matched to a known reactive TCR set. The reference SARS-CoV-2 TCR set was derived from MIRA and filtered for enrichment in COVID-19-positive ImmuneCODE repertoires, a step that removed public or cross-reactive TCRs. Based on the MIRA antigens, annotated TCRs were further analysed at the level of specific ORF or position within ORF. Depth was the summed frequency of annotated unique rearrangements, while breadth was defined as annotated unique rearrangements over total unique productive rearrangements. TCR breadth was compared between groups using two-sided Wilcoxon rank-sum tests. Imported from immuneACCESS, the table was reduced by TCRdb to in-frame sequences with V and J called. These copies leave out some clones; in studies compared against another copy, an unresolved V gene accounts for under half, and the cause of the remainder is not known. From that table come the V and J calls and clone size; the DNA was used to work out D and trimming. The sample records approximately 450,000 clones, around nine tenths of which are singletons. The ten most abundant clones make up 10% to 15% of the sample.

Read against the paper, the sample's treatment or condition label means: around 19 received Ad26.COV2.S at low or high dose, single or two shots; 5 received placebo; per-sample allocation not given. Repertoires of vaccine and placebo recipients were sequenced from samples collected on day 63 after the first injection. In Cohort 1b, around 23 adults aged 18-55 years were enrolled at a single site in Boston, USA, between 29 July and 7 August 2020. As a vaccine, Ad26.COV2.S was a replication-incompetent adenovirus type 26 vector that expressed a prefusion-stabilized SARS-CoV-2 spike protein derived from the original Wuhan strain.

Recombination connected TRBV19 to TRBJ1-5, with TRBD1 perhaps the D gene, on 6 matching bases. The sample was peripheral blood, taken in a trial of Ad26.COV2.S vaccine versus placebo. This clonotype originated in a person between 18 and 65 years old who received the Ad26.COV2.S COVID-19 vaccine or a placebo. The CDR3 amino acid sequence is: CASSIETGHHQPQHF. The DNA is as follows: TGTGCCAGTAGTATAGAGACAGGACATCATCAGCCCCAGCATTTT.